Here is one T cell receptor (beta chain) with its context. Its antigen is unknown. TCRdb reanalysed the reads using MiXCR and keeps one entry per CDR3 protein. The table shows under 40,000 distinct CDR3 sequences, with about 54% occurring only once. After removal of 4 bases from V and 5 bases from J, the junction contained 5 bases not matched to a gene. CDR1 SGHAT and CDR2 FQDESV come from the germline V gene (reference sequence). The CDR3 sequence is 15 residues long. This sample is part of a study of T cell repertoires in cytomegalovirus infection. Sequencing used CD8+ T cells from cultured PBMCs, obtained from culture after CMV antigen stimulation. This clonotype was sampled from a human donor in good health (CMV status not recorded). Some clones in this sample may be carry-over from other donors' samples. The chain joins TRBV11-1 to TRBJ2-2, with TRBD1 matching over 9 bases. The CDR3 spells CASSSDRGWTGELFF. DNA for the CDR3: TGTGCCAGCAGCTCCGACAGGGGGTGGACCGGGGAGCTGTTTTTT.